These 27 T cell receptor beta chains were all obtained from the same sample, sequenced in a study of PD-1 blockade in classical Hodgkin lymphoma. Brentuximab vedotin exposure varied, and every patient relapsed after autologous stem cell transplantation. The protocol was immunoSEQ multiplex PCR, while the TCRdb copy is restricted to in-frame clones and leaves out a portion. Of around 40,000 clones in the sample, about 79% were seen once. The sequencing used peripheral blood mononuclear cells (PBMCs), collected at baseline. The receptors were sampled from a human donor with classical Hodgkin lymphoma.

This rearrangement joins TRBV7-9 to TRBJ2-6; unclear D gene. Between the trimmed V and J ends, which lost 0 bases and 2 bases, there was a span of 11 bases. Germline loops: CDR1 SEHNR, CDR2 FQNEAQ (reference sequence). The CDR3 length is 17 residues. DNA of the CDR3: TGTGCCAGCAGCTTAGCGATGTCAGACCCTGGGGCCAACGTCCTGACTTTC. Amino acids: CASSLAMSDPGANVLTF.

V and J are TRBV28 and TRBJ1-5; D gene unclear. CDR3 length: 15 amino acids. Germline CDR1 and CDR2: MDHEN and SYDVKM. V was clipped by 4 bases and J by 0 bases, with 10 bases between them. The CDR3 DNA follows: TGTGCCAGCAGTTCAGTGGCCTATAGCAATCAGCCCCAGCATTTT. Protein product: CASSSVAYSNQPQHF.

This sequence joins TRBV7-2 and TRBJ2-2; 7 bases align to TRBD1. This CDR3 is 16 amino acids long. The germline V gene has CDR1 SGHTA and CDR2 FQGNSA. The ends lost 6 bases at V and 4 bases at J; junction bases unmatched: 11. CDR3 in DNA: TGTGCCAGCAGTACTAGGGCAGGGGGAAGCACCGGGGAGCTGTTTTTT. Translated: CASSTRAGGSTGELFF.

This clone was found a few times. The genes are TRBV11-2 and TRBJ2-7; 8 nucleotides line up with TRBD2. V lost 5 bases and J lost 6; bases outside the gene matches: 12. CDR3 size: 15 residues. Germline assignment: CDR1 SGHAT and CDR2 FQNNGV. Here the CDR3 reads CASSQQGLDVPEQYF. The CDR3 DNA is TGTGCCAGCAGCCAGCAGGGACTAGATGTGCCCGAGCAGTACTTC.

V is TRBV6-6 and J is TRBJ2-7, with D possibly being TRBD1 (5 bases). CDR1 and CDR2 (germline): MNHNY, SVGAGI (reference sequence). The V end was cut by 2 bases, the J end by 0 bases, with 14 bases between. CDR3 length equals 16 residues. The CDR3 protein is CASSYDPRTNSYEQYF. DNA of the CDR3: TGTGCCAGCAGTTACGACCCGCGGACAAACTCCTACGAGCAGTACTTC.

The V call is TRBV28, the J call TRBJ2-7, with D possibly being TRBD2 (6 bases). Per the germline V gene, CDR1 is MDHEN and CDR2 is SYDVKM. This CDR3 comprises 16 residues. Trimming removed 5 bases at V and 4 bases at J, with 21 bases between. The CDR3 DNA reads TGTGCCAGCAGTCCGTCCCTTGGGGACTCCGCTTACGAGCAGTACTTC. This sequence encodes CASSPSLGDSAYEQYF.

This clone was seen only once. CDR3 loop: CASSIQEKKNTEAFF. DNA of the CDR3: TGTGCCAGCAGCATCCAGGAGAAGAAGAACACTGAAGCTTTCTTT. The J gene is TRBJ1-1, the V gene TRBV21-1. TRBV21-1 is tagged as a pseudogene. CDR3 size: 15 residues.

The chain combines TRBV5-1 with TRBJ2-1; 9 nucleotides match TRBD2. V dropped 7 bases and J dropped 8; count of bases not matched to a gene: 13. CDR1 and CDR2 from the germline V gene are SGHRS and YFSETQ. CDR3 size: 15 residues. CDR3 region: CASALGREGRDEQFF. The CDR3 DNA reads TGCGCCAGCGCCCTCGGGCGGGAGGGCCGGGATGAGCAGTTCTTC.

The chain joins TRBV13 to TRBJ2-1; 10 bases are a match to TRBD2. J lost 6 bases, V lost 4 bases, and 6 bases had no gene match. The CDR3 contains 15 residues. Germline V gives CDR1 PRHDT, CDR2 FYEKMQ (reference sequence). The CDR3 region is CASSSSGRGLNEQFF. The CDR3 region has the DNA TGTGCCAGCAGCTCCAGCGGGAGGGGACTCAATGAGCAGTTCTTC.

This clone has just a few counts. The chain has TRBV28 and TRBJ2-3; 10 nucleotides match TRBD2. Germline values: CDR1 MDHEN, CDR2 SYDVKM. V lost 6 bases and J lost 3; bases outside the gene matches: 3. The CDR3 has 14 amino acids. The DNA of the CDR3 is TGTGCCAGCAGAAAACTAGCGGGAACAGATACGCAGTATTTT. Amino acids: CASRKLAGTDTQYF.

V is TRBV27 and J is TRBJ2-1; weak D call: TRBD1 (6 bases). There are 14 residues in the CDR3. The germline CDR1 and CDR2 sequences are MNHEY and SMNVEV (reference sequence). Trimming cost V 2 bases and J 4 bases, with 9 bases left between them. In DNA form, the CDR3 reads TGTGCCAGCAGTTTACGGACAGATTACAATGAGCAGTTCTTC. Encoded protein: CASSLRTDYNEQFF.

The chain employs TRBV5-1 and TRBJ1-2; D is unresolved. Trimming removed 0 bases at V and 1 base at J, with 7 bases between. This CDR3 has 14 amino acids. Germline CDR1 reads SGHRS; CDR2 reads YFSETQ. CDR3 region: CASSLGVDNYGYTF. The CDR3 coding sequence is TGCGCCAGCAGCTTGGGGGTGGATAACTATGGCTACACCTTC.

The chain employs TRBV4-3 and TRBJ2-7; possible D gene TRBD1, 6 bases. CDR1 is LGHNA, CDR2 YSLEER, per germline. V gave up 3 bases and J gave up 0 bases, with 9 bases separating them. CDR3 size: 14 residues. In DNA, the CDR3 is TGCGCCAGCAGCCACACAGGGAGCTCCTACGAGCAGTACTTC. Its translation: CASSHTGSSYEQYF.

The genes are TRBV7-2 and TRBJ2-5, with 8 bases lining up with TRBD2. CDR3 length equals 15 residues. Germline CDR1 SGHTA, CDR2 FQGNSA. Unmatched junction bases numbered 7, after V lost 5 bases and J lost 2 bases. DNA of the CDR3: TGTGCCAGCAGCCTAAGCGGGAGCGATCAAGAGACCCAGTACTTC. As protein: CASSLSGSDQETQYF. Using reference TRBV7-2 and TRBJ2-5 for the parts outside the CDR3, the full variable domain is GAGVSQSPSNKVTEKGKDVELRCDPISGHTALYWYRQSLGQGLEFLIYFQGNSAPDKSGLPSDRFSAERTGGSVSTLTIQRTQQEDSAVYLCASSLSGSDQETQYFGPGTRLLVL.

This clone was detected many times. This chain joins TRBV4-3 and TRBJ1-1; D gene unclear. Germline values: CDR1 LGHNA, CDR2 YSLEER. The germline V and J ends were trimmed by 3 bases and 6 bases, with 8 bases remaining between them. This CDR3 is 12 amino acids long. CDR3: CASSQGGAEAFF. The CDR3 DNA reads as TGCGCCAGCAGCCAGGGAGGCGCTGAAGCTTTCTTT.

This clone has only one observation. This chain joins TRBV27 and TRBJ1-2; no definite D call. CDR1 is MNHEY and CDR2 is SMNVEV in the germline V gene (reference sequence). CDR3 length: 14 amino acids. Trimming pared 2 bases from V and 4 bases from J, leaving 11 bases between. Here the CDR3 reads CASSLKGSSYGYTF. The CDR3 bases are TGTGCCAGCAGTTTAAAGGGTAGTAGCTATGGCTACACCTTC.

The rearrangement uses TRBV27 and TRBJ2-2; the D gene is possibly TRBD2 (5 bases). Deletions cut 0 bases from V and 7 bases from J, with 9 bases between. The CDR3 length is 14 residues. Per germline, CDR1 MNHEY and CDR2 SMNVEV (reference sequence). CDR3 sequence (DNA): TGTGCCAGCAGTTTATCTGCACGGGACGGGGAGCTGTTTTTT. The encoded protein is CASSLSARDGELFF.

This chain uses TRBV6-5 with TRBJ2-5; D remains unclear. This CDR3 spans 11 amino acids. Between the trimmed V and J ends, which lost 2 bases and 5 bases, there was a span of 3 bases. CDR1 and CDR2 (germline): MNHEY, SVGAGI. Here the CDR3 DNA reads TGTGCCAGCAGTTACGGGGAGACCCAGTACTTC. It yields the protein CASSYGETQYF.

The rearrangement uses TRBV5-1 and TRBJ2-1; D gene uncertain. Germline V gene lookup returns CDR1 SGHRS and CDR2 YFSETQ. This CDR3 region has 11 residues. V was pared by 0 bases and J by 9 bases, with 4 bases between. The CDR3 DNA reads TGCGCCAGCAGCTTGGTGGGTGAGCAGTTCTTC. The encoded protein is CASSLVGEQFF.

The rearrangement joins TRBV6-1 to TRBJ2-5; 9 bases align to TRBD1. The CDR3 has 17 residues. V lost 4 bases to trimming and J lost 7 bases; unmatched junction nucleotides: 16. Germline values: CDR1 MNHNS, CDR2 SASEGT. The CDR3 DNA reads as TGTGCCAGCAGTGGAACCCCGGGACAGGGTTTATTTGGGACCCAGTACTTC. Its protein product is CASSGTPGQGLFGTQYF.

The chain has TRBV14 and TRBJ2-4; 7 bases match TRBD1. The CDR3 length is 15 residues. Germline-derived CDR1 and CDR2 are SGHDN and FVKESK. V lost 0 bases and J lost 6; bases outside the gene matches: 5. The CDR3: CASSQDLSGGNIQYF. The CDR3 nucleotides read TGTGCCAGCAGCCAAGATCTATCAGGGGGAAACATTCAGTACTTC.

Note on this clone: A far larger clone is just one base off, so this is likely a read error. The J gene is TRBJ2-1, the V gene TRBV4-3; TRBD1 matches 10 bases. Germline V CDR1 and CDR2: LGHNA, YSLEER. The CDR3 is 16 residues long. The ends lost 5 bases at V and 5 bases at J; junction bases unmatched: 9. CDR3 protein: CASSFQTGGWDNEQFF. Written as DNA, the CDR3 is TGCGCCAGCAGCTTCCAGACAGGGGGCTGGGACAATGAGCAGTTCTTC.

The CDR3 loop reads CASRGTAEKLFF. Here the CDR3 DNA reads TGTGCCAGCAGGGGGACAGCTGAAAAACTGTTTTTT. The chain recombines TRBV6-5 with TRBJ1-4; TRBD1 agrees at 7 bases. Trimming cost V 6 bases and J 7 bases; bases outside gene matches: 2. Germline CDR1 is MNHEY and CDR2 is SVGAGI. This CDR3 spans 12 amino acids.

The chain couples TRBV23-1 to TRBJ2-7; 11 nucleotides line up with TRBD2. TRBV23-1 is flagged as an ORF with uncertain function. The V and J ends lost 6 bases and 3 bases, in that order; junction bases with no gene match: 10. The CDR3 consists of 16 residues. The CDR3 sequence is CASSHTSGRSYYEQYF. The CDR3 coding sequence is TGCGCCAGCAGCCATACTAGCGGGAGATCCTACTACGAGCAGTACTTC.

This chain links TRBV13 with TRBJ2-7; perhaps D is TRBD1 or TRBD2 (5 bases each). The CDR3 spans 13 residues. The V gene's germline CDR1 is PRHDT and CDR2 FYEKMQ (reference sequence). V was shortened by 0 bases and J by 6 bases, with 9 bases between the two germline ends. DNA for the CDR3: TGTGCCAGCAGCTTAGGAAGAGGGGTCGAGCAGTACTTC. It encodes CASSLGRGVEQYF.

The genes are TRBV7-9 and TRBJ2-1; D is perhaps TRBD2 (5 bases). The CDR3 contains 15 residues. Germline CDR1 and CDR2: SEHNR and FQNEAQ (reference sequence). V was clipped by 5 bases and J by 4 bases, with 15 bases between them. The CDR3 is CASSELALEYNEQFF. The CDR3 DNA reads as TGTGCCAGCAGCGAATTAGCGTTGGAGTACAATGAGCAGTTCTTC.

This clone has only a few counts. This chain uses TRBV7-8 with TRBJ2-7; weak D call: TRBD1 (6 bases). This CDR3 has 14 residues. Trimming pared 6 bases from V and 0 bases from J, leaving 12 bases between. Germline V gene sequence: CDR1 SGHVS, CDR2 FQNEAQ. DNA of the CDR3: TGTGCCAGCAGATACGACAGGAACTCCTACGAGCAGTACTTC. Protein product: CASRYDRNSYEQYF. The full variable domain, completed using reference TRBV7-8 and TRBJ2-7, is GAGVSQSPRYKVAKRGQDVALRCDPISGHVSLFWYQQALGQGPEFLTYFQNEAQLDKSGLPSDRFFAERPEGSVSTLKIQRTQQEDSAVYLCASRYDRNSYEQYFGPGTRLTVT.